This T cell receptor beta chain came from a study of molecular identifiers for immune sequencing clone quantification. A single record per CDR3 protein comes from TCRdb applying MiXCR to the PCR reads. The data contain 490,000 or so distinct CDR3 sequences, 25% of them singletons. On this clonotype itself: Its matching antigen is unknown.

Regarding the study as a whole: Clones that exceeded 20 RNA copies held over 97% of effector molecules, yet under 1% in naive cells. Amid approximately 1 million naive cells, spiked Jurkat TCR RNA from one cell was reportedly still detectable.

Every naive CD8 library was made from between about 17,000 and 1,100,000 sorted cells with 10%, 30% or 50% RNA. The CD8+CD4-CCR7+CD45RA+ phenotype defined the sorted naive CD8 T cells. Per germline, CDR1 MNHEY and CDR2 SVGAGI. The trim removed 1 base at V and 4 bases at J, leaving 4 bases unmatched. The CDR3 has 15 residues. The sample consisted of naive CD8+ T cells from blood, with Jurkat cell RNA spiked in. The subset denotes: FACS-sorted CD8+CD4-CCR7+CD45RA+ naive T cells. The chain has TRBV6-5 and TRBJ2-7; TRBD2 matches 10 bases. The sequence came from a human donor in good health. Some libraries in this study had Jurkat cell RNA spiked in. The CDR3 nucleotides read TGTGCCAGCAGTTACTGGTCTAGCGGGAGTTACGAGCAGTACTTC. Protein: CASSYWSSGSYEQYF.